This record concerns one T cell receptor beta chain sequence. Its antigen is unidentified. The data are from a study of CD4 T cells in relation to SARS-CoV-2 and coronaviruses. Generated by immunoSEQ multiplex PCR, the TCRdb table keeps only in-frame clones and is missing some. Among 15,000 to 17,000 clones, roughly four fifths were seen once, and the ten largest hold 20% to 30%. Per germline, CDR1 MNHEY and CDR2 SVGAGI. Trimming removed 5 bases from V and 4 bases from J; junction bases left unmatched: 3. The CDR3 sequence is 14 residues long. CD4+ T cells from unexposed donors were obtained before the COVID-19 pandemic (2011-2018). Isolation of CD4+ T cells took place after around 11 days in culture.

The chain employs TRBV6-5 and TRBJ1-3; TRBD1 agrees at 9 bases. This TCR was sampled from a human donor in good health. Sample: CD4+ T cells from PBMCs, cultured in vitro. CDR3 protein: CASSTGQGGNTIYF. Here the CDR3 DNA reads TGTGCCAGCAGTACCGGACAGGGGGGAAACACCATATATTTT.